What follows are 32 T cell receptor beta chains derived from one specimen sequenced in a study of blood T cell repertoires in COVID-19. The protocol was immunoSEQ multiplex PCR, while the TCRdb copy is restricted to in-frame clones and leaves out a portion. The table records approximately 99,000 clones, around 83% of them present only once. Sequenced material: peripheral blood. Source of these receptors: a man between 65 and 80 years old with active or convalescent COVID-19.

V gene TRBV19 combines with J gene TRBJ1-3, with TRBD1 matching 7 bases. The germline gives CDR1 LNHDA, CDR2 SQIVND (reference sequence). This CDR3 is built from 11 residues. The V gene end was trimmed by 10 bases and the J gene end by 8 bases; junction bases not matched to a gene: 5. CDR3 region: CAIRGGDTIYF. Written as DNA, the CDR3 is TGTGCCATCCGAGGGGGCGACACCATATATTTT.

The chain's CDR3 is CASSGTGAGNQPQHF. CDR3 DNA: TGTGCCAGCAGCGGGACAGGGGCGGGCAATCAGCCCCAGCATTTT. The chain employs TRBV6-5 and TRBJ1-5; TRBD1 agrees at 10 bases. V shed 6 bases, J shed 2 bases, and the junction held 4 bases outside the gene matches. The CDR3 is made up of 15 amino acids. The germline gives CDR1 MNHEY, CDR2 SVGAGI.

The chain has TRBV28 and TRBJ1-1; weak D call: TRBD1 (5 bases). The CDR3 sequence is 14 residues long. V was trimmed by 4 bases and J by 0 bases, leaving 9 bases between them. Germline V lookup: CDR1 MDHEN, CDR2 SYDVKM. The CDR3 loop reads CASSSTGLNTEAFF. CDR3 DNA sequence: TGTGCCAGCAGTTCAACAGGATTGAACACTGAAGCTTTCTTT.

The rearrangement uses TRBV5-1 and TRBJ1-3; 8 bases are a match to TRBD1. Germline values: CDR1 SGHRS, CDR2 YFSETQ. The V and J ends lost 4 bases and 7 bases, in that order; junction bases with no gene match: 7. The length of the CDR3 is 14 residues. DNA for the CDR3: TGCGCCAGCAGCGTACAGGGGGGCTATAACACCATATATTTT. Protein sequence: CASSVQGGYNTIYF.

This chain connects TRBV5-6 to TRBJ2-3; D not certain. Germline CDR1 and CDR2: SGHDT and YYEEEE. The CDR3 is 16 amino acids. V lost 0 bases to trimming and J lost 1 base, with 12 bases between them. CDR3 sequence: CASSLADGFRTDTQYF. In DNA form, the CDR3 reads TGTGCCAGCAGCTTGGCAGACGGGTTCCGCACAGATACGCAGTATTTT.

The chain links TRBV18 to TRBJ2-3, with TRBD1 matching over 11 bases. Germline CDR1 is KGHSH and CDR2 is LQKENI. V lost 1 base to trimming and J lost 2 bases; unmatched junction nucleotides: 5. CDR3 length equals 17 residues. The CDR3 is CASSPLRTGGPTDTQYF. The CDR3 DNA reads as TGTGCCAGCTCACCACTGAGGACAGGGGGCCCCACAGATACGCAGTATTTT.

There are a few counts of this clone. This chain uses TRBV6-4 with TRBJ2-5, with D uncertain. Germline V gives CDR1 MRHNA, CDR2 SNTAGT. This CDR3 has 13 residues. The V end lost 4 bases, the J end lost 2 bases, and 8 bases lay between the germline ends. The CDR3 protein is CASSATEQETQYF. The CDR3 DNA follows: TGTGCCAGCAGTGCTACAGAGCAAGAGACCCAGTACTTC.

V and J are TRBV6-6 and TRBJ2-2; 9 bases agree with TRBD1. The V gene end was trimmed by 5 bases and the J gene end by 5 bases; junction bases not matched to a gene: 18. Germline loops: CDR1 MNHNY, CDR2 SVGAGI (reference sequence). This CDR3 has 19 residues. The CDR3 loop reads CASSPTGAGTGFITGELFF. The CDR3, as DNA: TGTGCCAGCAGTCCCACGGGCGCCGGGACAGGGTTTATTACCGGGGAGCTGTTTTTT.

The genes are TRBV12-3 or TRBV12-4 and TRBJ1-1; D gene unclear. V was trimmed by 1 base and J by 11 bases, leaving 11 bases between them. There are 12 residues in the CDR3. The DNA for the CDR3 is TGTGCCAGCAGTTTAGGGCCAAGAAAGGCTTTCTTT. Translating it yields CASSLGPRKAFF.

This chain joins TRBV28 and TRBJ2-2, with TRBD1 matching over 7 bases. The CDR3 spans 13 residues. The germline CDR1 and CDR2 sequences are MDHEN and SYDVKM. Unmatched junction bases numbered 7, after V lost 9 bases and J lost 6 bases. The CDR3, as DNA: TGTGCCAGTGTCGACAGGGAAGCCGGGGAGCTGTTTTTT. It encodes CASVDREAGELFF.

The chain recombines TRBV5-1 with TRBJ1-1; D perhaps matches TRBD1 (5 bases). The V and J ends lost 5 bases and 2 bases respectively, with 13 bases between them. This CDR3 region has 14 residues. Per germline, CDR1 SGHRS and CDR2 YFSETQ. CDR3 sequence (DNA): TGCGCCAGCAGTTTTGACAGTACCAACACTGAAGCTTTCTTT. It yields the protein CASSFDSTNTEAFF.

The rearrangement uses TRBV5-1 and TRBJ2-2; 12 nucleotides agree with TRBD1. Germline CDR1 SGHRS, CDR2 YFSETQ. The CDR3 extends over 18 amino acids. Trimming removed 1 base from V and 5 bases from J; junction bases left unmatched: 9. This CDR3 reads CASSLSRPGQGATGELFF. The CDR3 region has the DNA TGCGCCAGCAGCTTGAGTCGTCCGGGACAGGGGGCGACCGGGGAGCTGTTTTTT.

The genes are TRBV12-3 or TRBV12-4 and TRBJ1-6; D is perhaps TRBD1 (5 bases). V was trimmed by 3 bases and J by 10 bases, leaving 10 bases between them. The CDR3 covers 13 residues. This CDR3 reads CASSFGWGSPLHF. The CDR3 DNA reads TGTGCCAGCAGTTTTGGCTGGGGCTCACCCCTCCACTTT.

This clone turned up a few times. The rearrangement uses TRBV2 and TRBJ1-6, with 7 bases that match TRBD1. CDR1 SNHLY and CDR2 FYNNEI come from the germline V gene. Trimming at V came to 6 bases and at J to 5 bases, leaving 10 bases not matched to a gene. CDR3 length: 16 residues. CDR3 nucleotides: TGTGCCAGCAGGGGGGCGGTTGGGACAGATAATTCACCCCTCCACTTT. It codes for CASRGAVGTDNSPLHF. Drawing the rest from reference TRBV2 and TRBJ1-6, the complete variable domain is EPEVTQTPSHQVTQMGQEVILRCVPISNHLYFYWYRQILGQKVEFLVSFYNNEISEKSEIFDDQFSVERPDGSNFTLKIRSTKLEDSAMYFCASRGAVGTDNSPLHFGNGTRLTVT.

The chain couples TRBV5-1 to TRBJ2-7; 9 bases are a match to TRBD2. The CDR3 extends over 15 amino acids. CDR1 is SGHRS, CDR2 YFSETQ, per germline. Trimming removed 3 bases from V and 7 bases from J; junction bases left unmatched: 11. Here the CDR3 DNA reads TGCGCCAGCAGCTCGTTCGCGGGGGGGCCGGGGGAGCAGTACTTC. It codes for CASSSFAGGPGEQYF.

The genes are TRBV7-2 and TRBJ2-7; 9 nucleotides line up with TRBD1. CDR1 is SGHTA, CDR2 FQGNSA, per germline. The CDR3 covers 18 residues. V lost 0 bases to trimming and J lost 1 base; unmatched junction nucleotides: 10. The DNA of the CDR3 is TGTGCCAGCAGCTTAGCGCACCGACAGACAGGGGGGTCCTACGAGCAGTACTTC. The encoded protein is CASSLAHRQTGGSYEQYF. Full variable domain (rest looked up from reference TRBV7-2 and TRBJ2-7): GAGVSQSPSNKVTEKGKDVELRCDPISGHTALYWYRQSLGQGLEFLIYFQGNSAPDKSGLPSDRFSAERTGGSVSTLTIQRTQQEDSAVYLCASSLAHRQTGGSYEQYFGPGTRLTVT.

CDR3 nucleotides: TGTGCCAGCAGCTTGTCGGCGACGGGAACCGGGGAGCTGTTTTTT. Protein product: CASSLSATGTGELFF. The rearrangement uses TRBV7-9 and TRBJ2-2; TRBD2 might be the D (5 bases). CDR3 length: 15 residues. CDR1 is SEHNR, CDR2 FQNEAQ, per germline (reference sequence). Trimming cost V 3 bases and J 5 bases, with 13 bases left between them.

The CDR3 reads CASSSPGQADQPQHF. The CDR3, as DNA: TGTGCCAGCAGCTCTCCGGGACAGGCGGATCAGCCCCAGCATTTT. The J gene is TRBJ1-5, the V gene TRBV5-5; TRBD1 aligns across 8 bases. The CDR3 length is 15 residues. V lost 3 bases and J lost 5; bases outside the gene matches: 7. Germline loops: CDR1 SGHKS, CDR2 YYEKEE (reference sequence).

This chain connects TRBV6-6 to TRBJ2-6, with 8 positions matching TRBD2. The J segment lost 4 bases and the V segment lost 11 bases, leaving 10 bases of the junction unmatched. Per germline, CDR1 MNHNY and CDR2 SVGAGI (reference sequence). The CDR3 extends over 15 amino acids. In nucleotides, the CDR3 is TGTGCCGCCTCCACGGGGGGGACCGGGGCCAACGTCCTGACTTTC. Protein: CAASTGGTGANVLTF.

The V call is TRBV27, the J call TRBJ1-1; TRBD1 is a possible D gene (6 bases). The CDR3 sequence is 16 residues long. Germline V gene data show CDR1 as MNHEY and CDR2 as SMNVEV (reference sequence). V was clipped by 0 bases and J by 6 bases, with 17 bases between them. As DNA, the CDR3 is TGTGCCAGCAGTTTATCTCGGAGGGGGGGTTCGTCTGAAGCTTTCTTT. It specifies CASSLSRRGGSSEAFF.

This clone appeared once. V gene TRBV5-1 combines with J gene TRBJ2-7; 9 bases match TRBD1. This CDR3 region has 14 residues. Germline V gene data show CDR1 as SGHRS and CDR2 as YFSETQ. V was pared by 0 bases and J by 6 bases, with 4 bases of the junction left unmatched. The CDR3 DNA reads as TGCGCCAGCAGCTTGGAGGGACAGGGTACCGAGCAGTACTTC. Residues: CASSLEGQGTEQYF.

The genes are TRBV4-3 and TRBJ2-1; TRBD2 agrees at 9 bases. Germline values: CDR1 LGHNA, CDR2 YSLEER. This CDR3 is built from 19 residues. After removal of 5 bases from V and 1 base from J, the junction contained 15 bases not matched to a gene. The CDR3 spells CASSSRGSGGAGSYNEQFF. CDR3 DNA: TGCGCCAGCAGCTCCCGGGGTAGCGGGGGTGCTGGGTCCTACAATGAGCAGTTCTTC.

The CDR3 nucleotides are TGTGCCAGCAGTGAAATGGGGGGACAGGTTGCTTTCTTT. It yields the protein CASSEMGGQVAFF. The gene calls are TRBV2 and TRBJ1-1; 8 bases fit TRBD1. V shed 2 bases, J shed 11 bases, and the junction held 7 bases outside the gene matches. The V gene's germline CDR1 is SNHLY and CDR2 FYNNEI. CDR3 length: 13 residues.

CDR3 protein: CASSLAGTGGQGYGYTF. The CDR3 DNA reads TGCGCCAGCAGCTTGGCGGGGACAGGGGGTCAAGGCTATGGCTACACCTTC. The chain carries TRBV5-1 and TRBJ1-2, with TRBD1 identical over 11 bases. CDR3 length: 17 residues. Per the germline V gene, CDR1 is SGHRS and CDR2 is YFSETQ. V lost 0 bases to trimming and J lost 4 bases; unmatched junction nucleotides: 8.

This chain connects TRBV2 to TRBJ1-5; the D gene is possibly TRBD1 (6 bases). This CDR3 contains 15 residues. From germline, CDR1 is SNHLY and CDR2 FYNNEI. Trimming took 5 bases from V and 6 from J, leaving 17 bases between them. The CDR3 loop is CASSYTRGNGQPQHF. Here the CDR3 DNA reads TGTGCCAGCAGTTACACCAGGGGCAACGGTCAGCCCCAGCATTTT.

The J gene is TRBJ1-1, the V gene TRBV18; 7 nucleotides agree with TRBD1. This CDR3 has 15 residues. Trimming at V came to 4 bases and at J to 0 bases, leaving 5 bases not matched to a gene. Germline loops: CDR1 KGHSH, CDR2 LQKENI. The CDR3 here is CASSLTGTLNTEAFF. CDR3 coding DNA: TGTGCCAGCTCACTGACAGGGACTTTGAACACTGAAGCTTTCTTT.

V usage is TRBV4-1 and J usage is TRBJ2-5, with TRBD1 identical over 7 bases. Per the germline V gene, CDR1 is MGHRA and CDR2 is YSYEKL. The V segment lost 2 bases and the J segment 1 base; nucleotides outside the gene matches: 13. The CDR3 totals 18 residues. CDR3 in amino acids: CASSQPYTQGVRQETQYF. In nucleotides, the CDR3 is TGCGCCAGCAGCCAACCTTATACCCAGGGGGTCCGCCAAGAGACCCAGTACTTC.

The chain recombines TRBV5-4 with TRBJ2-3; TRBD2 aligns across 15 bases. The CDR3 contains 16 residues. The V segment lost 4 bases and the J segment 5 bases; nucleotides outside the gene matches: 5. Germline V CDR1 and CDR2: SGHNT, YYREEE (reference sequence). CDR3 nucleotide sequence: TGTGCCAGCAGCACCGGACTAGCGGGGGGGAAAGATACGCAGTATTTT. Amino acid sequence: CASSTGLAGGKDTQYF.

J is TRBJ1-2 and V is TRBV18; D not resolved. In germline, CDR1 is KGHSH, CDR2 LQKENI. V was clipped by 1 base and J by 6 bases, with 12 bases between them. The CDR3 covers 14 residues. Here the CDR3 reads CASSPREVGDGYTF. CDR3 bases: TGTGCCAGCTCACCACGGGAGGTCGGAGATGGCTACACCTTC.

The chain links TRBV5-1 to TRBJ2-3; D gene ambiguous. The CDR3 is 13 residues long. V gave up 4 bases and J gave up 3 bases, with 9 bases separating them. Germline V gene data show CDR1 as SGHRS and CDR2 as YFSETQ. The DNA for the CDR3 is TGCGCCAGCAGCGGTTCCGGGACAGATACGCAGTATTTT. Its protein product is CASSGSGTDTQYF. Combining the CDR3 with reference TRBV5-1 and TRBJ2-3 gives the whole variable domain KAGVTQTPRYLIKTRGQQVTLSCSPISGHRSVSWYQQTPGQGLQFLFEYFSETQRNKGNFPGRFSGRQFSNSRSEMNVSTLELGDSALYLCASSGSGTDTQYFGPGTRLTVL.

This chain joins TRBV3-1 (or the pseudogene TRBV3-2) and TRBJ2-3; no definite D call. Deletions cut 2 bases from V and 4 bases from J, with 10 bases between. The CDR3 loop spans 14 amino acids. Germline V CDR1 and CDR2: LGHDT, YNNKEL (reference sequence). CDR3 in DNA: TGTGCCAGCAGCCAATCAACTTTGTCAGATACGCAGTATTTT. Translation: CASSQSTLSDTQYF.

The CDR3 reads CASSEVGKGGQTYEQYF. The CDR3 DNA is TGTGCCAGCAGTGAAGTGGGAAAGGGGGGACAGACCTACGAGCAGTACTTC. This chain connects TRBV6-1 to TRBJ2-7; perhaps TRBD1 as D (7 bases). V lost 1 base to trimming and J lost 2 bases, with 18 bases between them. This CDR3 comprises 17 residues. The germline V gene has CDR1 MNHNS and CDR2 SASEGT.